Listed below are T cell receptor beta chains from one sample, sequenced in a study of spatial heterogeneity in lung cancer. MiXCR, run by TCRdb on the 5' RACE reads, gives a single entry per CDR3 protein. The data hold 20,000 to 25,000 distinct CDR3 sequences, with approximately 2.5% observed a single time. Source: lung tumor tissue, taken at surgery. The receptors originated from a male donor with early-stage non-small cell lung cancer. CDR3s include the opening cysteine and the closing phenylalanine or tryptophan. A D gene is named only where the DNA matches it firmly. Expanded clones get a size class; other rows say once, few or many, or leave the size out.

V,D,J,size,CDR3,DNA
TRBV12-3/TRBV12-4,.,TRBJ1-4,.,CASSFTGEKLFF,TGTGCCAGCAGTTTTACGGGGGAAAAACTGTTTTTT
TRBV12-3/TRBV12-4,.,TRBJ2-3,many,CASSLQLGDVSTDTQYF,TGTGCCAGCTCCCTGCAATTGGGAGACGTTTCCACAGATACGCAGTATTTT
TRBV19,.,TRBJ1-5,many,CASSLPGSYQPQHF,TGTGCCAGTAGTCTACCAGGGAGCTATCAGCCCCAGCATTTT
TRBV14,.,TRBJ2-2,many,CASSQEGRTGELFF,TGTGCCAGCAGCCAAGAAGGTCGAACCGGGGAGCTGTTTTTT
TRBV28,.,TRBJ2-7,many,CASSLLVQLYEQYF,TGTGCCAGCAGTTTATTAGTCCAGTTATACGAGCAGTACTTC
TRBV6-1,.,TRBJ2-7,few,CASIRHYEQYF,TGTGCCAGCATCCGGCACTACGAGCAGTACTTC
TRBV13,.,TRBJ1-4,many,CASSLRRSGEKLFF,TGTGCCAGCAGCTTACGGAGGAGCGGTGAAAAACTGTTTTTT
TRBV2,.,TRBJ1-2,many,CASSEKGGPGYGYTF,TGTGCCAGCAGTGAAAAGGGGGGGCCGGGCTATGGCTACACCTTC
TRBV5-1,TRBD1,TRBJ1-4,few,CASSLTTGNNEKLFF,TGCGCCAGCAGCTTGACGACAGGGAATAATGAAAAACTGTTTTTT
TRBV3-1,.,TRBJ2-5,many,CASSHTETQYF,TGTGCCAGCAGCCATACTGAGACCCAGTACTTC
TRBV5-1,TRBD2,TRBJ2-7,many,CASSLEGTSLSEQYF,TGCGCCAGCAGCTTGGAAGGGACTAGTCTATCCGAGCAGTACTTC
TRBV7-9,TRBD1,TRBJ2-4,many,CASSSDRERNIQYF,TGTGCCAGCAGCTCAGACAGGGAGCGAAACATTCAGTACTTC
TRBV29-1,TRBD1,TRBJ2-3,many,CSVSGGAGTDTQYF,TGCAGCGTCTCAGGGGGCGCGGGCACAGATACGCAGTATTTT
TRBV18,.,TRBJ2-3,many,CASSPPGQPSTDTQYF,TGTGCCAGCTCACCACCGGGACAACCTAGCACAGATACGCAGTATTTT
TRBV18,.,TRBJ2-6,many,CASSPRDNSLSGANVLTF,TGTGCCAGCTCTCCCCGGGACAACTCCCTCTCTGGGGCCAACGTCCTGACTTTC
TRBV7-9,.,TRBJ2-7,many,CASSPLTPREQYF,TGTGCCAGCAGCCCGTTGACACCCAGGGAGCAGTACTTC
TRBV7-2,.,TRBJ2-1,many,CASSPDWYNEQFF,TGTGCCAGCAGCCCAGACTGGTACAATGAGCAGTTCTTC
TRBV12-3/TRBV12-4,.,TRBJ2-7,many,CASSSQRDHYEQYF,TGTGCCAGCAGCTCCCAAAGGGACCACTACGAGCAGTACTTC
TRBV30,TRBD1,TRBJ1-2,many,CAYPGQGDGYTF,TGTGCCTACCCGGGACAGGGGGATGGCTACACCTTC
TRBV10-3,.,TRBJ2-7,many,CAISDFSGPSYEQYF,TGTGCCATCAGTGATTTCAGCGGCCCATCCTACGAGCAGTACTTC
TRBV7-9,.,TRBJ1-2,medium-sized,CASSLQGADYGYTF,TGTGCCAGCAGCTTACAGGGAGCGGACTATGGCTACACCTTC
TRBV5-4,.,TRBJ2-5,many,CASSLASRPETQYF,TGTGCCAGCAGCTTGGCCTCCAGGCCAGAGACCCAGTACTTC
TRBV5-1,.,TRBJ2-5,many,CASRSAPQETQYF,TGCGCCAGCAGATCGGCCCCCCAAGAGACCCAGTACTTC
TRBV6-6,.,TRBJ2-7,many,CASKGQGRPYEQYF,TGTGCCAGCAAAGGGCAGGGGCGACCTTACGAGCAGTACTTC
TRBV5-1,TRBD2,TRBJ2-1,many,CASSPRGTSGRNEQFF,TGCGCCAGCAGCCCGAGGGGGACTAGCGGGAGAAATGAGCAGTTCTTC
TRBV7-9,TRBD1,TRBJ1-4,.,CASSSKPGQGNEKLFF,TGTGCCAGCAGCTCCAAACCGGGACAGGGAAATGAAAAACTGTTTTTT
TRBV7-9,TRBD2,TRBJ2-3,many,CASTKSGSEADTQYF,TGTGCCAGCACCAAGAGCGGGAGTGAGGCAGATACGCAGTATTTT
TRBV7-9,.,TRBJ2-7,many,CASSLDYEQYF,TGTGCCAGCAGCTTAGACTACGAGCAGTACTTC
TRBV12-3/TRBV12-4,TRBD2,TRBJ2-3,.,CASSHLLAGGSDTQYF,TGTGCCAGCAGCCACCTTCTAGCGGGAGGGTCAGATACGCAGTATTTT
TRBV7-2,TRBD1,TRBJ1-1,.,CASDRTGRSAFF,TGTGCCAGCGATAGGACAGGGAGGTCGGCTTTCTTT
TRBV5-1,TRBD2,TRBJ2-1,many,CASSPSSGGVNEQFF,TGCGCCAGCAGCCCCTCTAGCGGGGGTGTCAATGAGCAGTTCTTC
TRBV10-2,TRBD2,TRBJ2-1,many,CASSDQRGHNEQFF,TGCGCCAGCAGTGACCAGCGGGGTCACAATGAGCAGTTCTTC
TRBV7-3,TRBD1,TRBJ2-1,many,CASSLNGGGQGSHNEQFF,TGTGCCAGCAGCTTAAATGGTGGGGGACAGGGGTCCCACAATGAGCAGTTCTTC
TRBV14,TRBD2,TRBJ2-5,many,CASSHSGGTKTQYF,TGTGCCAGCAGCCATTCGGGAGGGACGAAGACCCAGTACTTC
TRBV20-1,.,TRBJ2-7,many,CSAREGVRWPYEQYF,TGCAGTGCTAGAGAGGGGGTTCGGTGGCCCTACGAGCAGTACTTC
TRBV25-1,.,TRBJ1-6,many,CASSEGTYYNSPLHF,TGTGCCAGCAGTGAAGGGACATACTATAATTCACCCCTCCACTTT
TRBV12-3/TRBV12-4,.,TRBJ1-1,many,CASSGPRGSGTEAFF,TGTGCCAGCAGTGGACCCCGGGGGTCAGGCACTGAAGCTTTCTTT
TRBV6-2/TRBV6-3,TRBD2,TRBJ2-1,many,CASSYPSGRKYNEQFF,TGTGCCAGCAGTTACCCTAGCGGGAGGAAATACAATGAGCAGTTCTTC
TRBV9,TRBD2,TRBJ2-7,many,CASSPGLAGIEQYF,TGTGCCAGCAGCCCGGGACTAGCGGGAATAGAGCAGTACTTC
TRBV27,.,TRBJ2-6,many,CASSSLMGWGAGANVLTF,TGTGCCAGCAGTTCCTTAATGGGTTGGGGGGCTGGGGCCAACGTCCTGACTTTC
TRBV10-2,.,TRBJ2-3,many,CASSEDRSQYF,TGCGCCAGCAGTGAGGACAGGTCGCAGTATTTT
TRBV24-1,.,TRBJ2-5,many,CATSVNREGGETQYF,TGTGCCACCAGTGTGAACAGGGAAGGGGGAGAGACCCAGTACTTC
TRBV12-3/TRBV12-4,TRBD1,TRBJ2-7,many,CASSFGQGASEQYF,TGTGCCAGCAGTTTTGGACAGGGGGCCAGCGAGCAGTACTTC
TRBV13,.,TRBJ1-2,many,CASSLGRDPPGGYTF,TGTGCCAGCAGCTTAGGCCGTGACCCGCCGGGAGGCTACACCTTC
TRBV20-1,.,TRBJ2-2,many,CSAKRETDTGELFF,TGCAGTGCTAAGAGGGAGACGGACACCGGGGAGCTGTTTTTT
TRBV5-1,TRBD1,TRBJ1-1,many,CASSLVGTGLWAEAFF,TGCGCCAGCAGCTTGGTTGGGACAGGGCTTTGGGCTGAAGCTTTCTTT
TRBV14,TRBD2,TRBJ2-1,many,CASSHSGRASYEQFF,TGTGCCAGCAGCCACAGCGGGAGGGCTTCGTATGAGCAGTTCTTC